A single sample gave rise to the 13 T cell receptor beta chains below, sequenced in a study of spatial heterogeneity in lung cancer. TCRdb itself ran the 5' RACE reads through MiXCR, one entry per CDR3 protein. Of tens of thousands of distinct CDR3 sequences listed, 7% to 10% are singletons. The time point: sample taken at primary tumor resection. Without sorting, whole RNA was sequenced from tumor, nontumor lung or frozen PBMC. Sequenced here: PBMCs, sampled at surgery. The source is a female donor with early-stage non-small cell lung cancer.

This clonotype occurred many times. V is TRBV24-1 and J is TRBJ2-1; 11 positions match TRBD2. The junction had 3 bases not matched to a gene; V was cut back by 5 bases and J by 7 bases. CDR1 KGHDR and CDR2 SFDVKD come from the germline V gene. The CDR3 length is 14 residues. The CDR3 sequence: CATSGGLAGNEQFF. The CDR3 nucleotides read TGTGCCACCAGTGGCGGACTAGCGGGTAATGAGCAGTTCTTC.

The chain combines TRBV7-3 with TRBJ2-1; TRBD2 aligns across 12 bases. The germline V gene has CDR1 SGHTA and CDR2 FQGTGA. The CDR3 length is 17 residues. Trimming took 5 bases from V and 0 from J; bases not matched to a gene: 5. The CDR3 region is CASSLAGGPGSYNEQFF. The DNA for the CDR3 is TGTGCCAGCAGCCTAGCGGGAGGGCCTGGCTCCTACAATGAGCAGTTCTTC. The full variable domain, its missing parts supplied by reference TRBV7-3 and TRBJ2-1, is GAGVSQTPSNKVTEKGKYVELRCDPISGHTALYWYRQSLGQGPEFLIYFQGTGAADDSGLPNDRFFAVRPEGSVSTLKIQRTERGDSAVYLCASSLAGGPGSYNEQFFGPGTRLTVL.

Here the CDR3 reads CASRDLSGANVLTF. The DNA of the CDR3 is TGTGCCAGCAGAGACTTATCTGGGGCCAACGTCCTGACTTTC. This chain uses TRBV6-1 with TRBJ2-6; D remains unclear. CDR1 is MNHNS and CDR2 is SASEGT in the germline V gene. The germline V and J ends were trimmed by 6 bases and 1 base, with 7 bases remaining between them. The CDR3 is 14 residues long.

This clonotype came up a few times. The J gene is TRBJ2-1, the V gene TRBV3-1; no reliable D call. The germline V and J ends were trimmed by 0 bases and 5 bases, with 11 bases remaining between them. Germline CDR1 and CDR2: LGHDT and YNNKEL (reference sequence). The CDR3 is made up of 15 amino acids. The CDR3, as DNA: TGTGCCAGCAGCCAAGATCTAGGCCCTCACAATGAGCAGTTCTTC. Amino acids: CASSQDLGPHNEQFF.

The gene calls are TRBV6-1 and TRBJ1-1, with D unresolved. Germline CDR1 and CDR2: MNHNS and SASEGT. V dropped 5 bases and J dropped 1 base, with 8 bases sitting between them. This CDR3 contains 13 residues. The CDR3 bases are TGTGCCAGCAGTCCATGGGGGAACACTGAAGCTTTCTTT. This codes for CASSPWGNTEAFF.

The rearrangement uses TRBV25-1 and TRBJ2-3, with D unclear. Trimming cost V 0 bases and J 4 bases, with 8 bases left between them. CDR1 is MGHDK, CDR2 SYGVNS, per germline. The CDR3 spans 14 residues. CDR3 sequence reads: CASSEYGVSDTQYF. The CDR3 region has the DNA TGTGCCAGCAGTGAATATGGAGTCTCAGATACGCAGTATTTT.

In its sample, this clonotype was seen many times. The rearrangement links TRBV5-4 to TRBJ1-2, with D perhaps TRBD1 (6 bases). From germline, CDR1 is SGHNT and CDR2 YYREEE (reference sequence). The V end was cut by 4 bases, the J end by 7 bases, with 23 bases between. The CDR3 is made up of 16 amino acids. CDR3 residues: CASSPGTHLNPSGYTF. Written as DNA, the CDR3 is TGTGCCAGCAGCCCTGGGACACACCTCAATCCCAGTGGCTACACCTTC.

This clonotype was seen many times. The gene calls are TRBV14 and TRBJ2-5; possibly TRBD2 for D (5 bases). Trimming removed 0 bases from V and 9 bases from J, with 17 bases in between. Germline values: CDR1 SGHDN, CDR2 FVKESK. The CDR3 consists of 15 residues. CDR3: CASSQDRPASGAQYF. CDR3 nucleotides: TGTGCCAGCAGCCAAGATCGGCCCGCTTCCGGGGCCCAGTACTTC.

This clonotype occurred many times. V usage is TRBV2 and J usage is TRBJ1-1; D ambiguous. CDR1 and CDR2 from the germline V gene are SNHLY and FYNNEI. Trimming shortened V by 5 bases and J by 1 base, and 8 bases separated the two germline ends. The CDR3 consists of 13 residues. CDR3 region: CASSRLENTEAFF. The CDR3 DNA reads TGTGCCAGCAGTCGGCTAGAGAACACTGAAGCTTTCTTT.

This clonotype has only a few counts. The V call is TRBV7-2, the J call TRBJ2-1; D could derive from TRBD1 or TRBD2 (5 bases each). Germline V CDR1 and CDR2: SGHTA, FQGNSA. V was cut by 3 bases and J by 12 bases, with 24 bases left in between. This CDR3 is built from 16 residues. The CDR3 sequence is CASSFRGLGTRSRQFF. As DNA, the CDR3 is TGTGCCAGCAGCTTCCGTGGCTTAGGGACCCGCTCCCGGCAGTTCTTC.

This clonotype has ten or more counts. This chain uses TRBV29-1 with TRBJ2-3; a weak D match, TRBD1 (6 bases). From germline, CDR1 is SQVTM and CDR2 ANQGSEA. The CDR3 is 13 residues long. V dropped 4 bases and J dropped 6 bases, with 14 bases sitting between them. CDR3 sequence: CSVGLGAPDTQYF. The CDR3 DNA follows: TGCAGCGTTGGGTTGGGGGCGCCGGATACGCAGTATTTT.

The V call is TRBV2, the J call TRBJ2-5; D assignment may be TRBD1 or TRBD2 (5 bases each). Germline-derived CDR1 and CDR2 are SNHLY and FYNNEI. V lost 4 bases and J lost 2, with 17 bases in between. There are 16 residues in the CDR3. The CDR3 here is CASSARPTGPQETQYF. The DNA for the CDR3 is TGTGCCAGCAGTGCCAGACCTACGGGACCTCAAGAGACCCAGTACTTC.

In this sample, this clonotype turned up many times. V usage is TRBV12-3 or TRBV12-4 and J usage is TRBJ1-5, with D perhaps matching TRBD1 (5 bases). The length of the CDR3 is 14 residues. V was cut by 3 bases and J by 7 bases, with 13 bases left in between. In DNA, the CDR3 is TGTGCCAGCAGTTTGGCGTTCGAGGGGCAGCCCCAGCATTTT. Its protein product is CASSLAFEGQPQHF.